A selection of T cell receptor beta chains follows, all from one sample in a study of T cell changes during pregnancy in multiple sclerosis. Assay: immunoSEQ multiplex PCR; the TCRdb copy retains only in-frame clones and omits some. The sample shows 50,000 to 65,000 clones, 90% of them seen only once. The sample in question was peripheral blood, obtained in the third trimester of pregnancy. The receptors come from a female donor in good health, enrolled as a control in a pregnancy study. CDR3s include the opening cysteine and the closing phenylalanine or tryptophan. D genes are given only for firm matches. For some rows the clone size is stated as once, few or many, or as a class when expanded; others skip it.

D gene: NA; J gene: TRBJ2-1; clone size: NA; V gene: TRBV2; CDR3 protein: CASSWVQGEQFF; CDR3 DNA: TGTGCCAGCAGTTGGGTTCAGGGGGAGCAGTTCTTC
D gene: TRBD1; J gene: TRBJ1-2; clone size: NA; V gene: TRBV5-4; CDR3 protein: CASSWTGGNYGYTF; CDR3 DNA: TGTGCCAGCAGCTGGACAGGGGGGAACTATGGCTACACCTTC
D gene: NA; J gene: TRBJ2-7; clone size: NA; V gene: TRBV2; CDR3 protein: CASSAGGEQYF; CDR3 DNA: TGTGCCAGCAGTGCCGGGGGCGAGCAGTACTTC
D gene: NA; J gene: TRBJ1-2; clone size: NA; V gene: TRBV9; CDR3 protein: CASTRDYGYTF; CDR3 DNA: TGTGCCAGCACCAGGGACTATGGCTACACCTTC
D gene: NA; J gene: TRBJ2-3; clone size: NA; V gene: TRBV6-5; CDR3 protein: CASRSTDTQYF; CDR3 DNA: TGTGCCTCTAGGAGCACAGATACGCAGTATTTT
D gene: NA; J gene: TRBJ2-4; clone size: NA; V gene: TRBV28; CDR3 protein: CASSPGQLLAKNIQYF; CDR3 DNA: TGTGCCAGCAGTCCTGGACAGCTCCTAGCCAAAAACATTCAGTACTTC
D gene: TRBD1; J gene: TRBJ1-5; clone size: NA; V gene: TRBV19; CDR3 protein: CASQTGSSNQPQHF; CDR3 DNA: TGTGCCAGCCAGACAGGGAGTTCCAATCAGCCCCAGCATTTT
D gene: NA; J gene: TRBJ2-7; clone size: NA; V gene: TRBV11-2; CDR3 protein: CASSRETAIYEQYF; CDR3 DNA: TGTGCCAGCAGCCGGGAGACAGCGATCTACGAGCAGTACTTC
D gene: NA; J gene: TRBJ2-2; clone size: NA; V gene: TRBV30; CDR3 protein: CAWSVSLATGELFF; CDR3 DNA: TGTGCCTGGAGTGTTTCTCTGGCCACCGGGGAGCTGTTTTTT
D gene: TRBD2; J gene: TRBJ2-1; clone size: NA; V gene: TRBV7-2; CDR3 protein: CASSLASGAYNEQFF; CDR3 DNA: TGTGCCAGCAGCTTAGCTAGCGGGGCCTACAATGAGCAGTTCTTC
D gene: TRBD1; J gene: TRBJ1-4; clone size: NA; V gene: TRBV10-3; CDR3 protein: CAISATLQGAGEKLFF; CDR3 DNA: TGTGCCATCAGTGCAACTTTACAGGGGGCCGGAGAAAAACTGTTTTTT
D gene: NA; J gene: TRBJ2-2; clone size: NA; V gene: TRBV7-2; CDR3 protein: CASSFEDRVWGYTGELFF; CDR3 DNA: TGTGCCAGCAGCTTCGAGGACCGCGTTTGGGGCTACACCGGGGAGCTGTTTTTT
D gene: NA; J gene: TRBJ2-7; clone size: NA; V gene: TRBV18; CDR3 protein: CASSGRRAGESYEQYF; CDR3 DNA: TGTGCCAGCTCTGGAAGGCGGGCAGGGGAATCCTACGAGCAGTACTTC
D gene: NA; J gene: TRBJ2-7; clone size: NA; V gene: TRBV10-3; CDR3 protein: CAILSNYEQYF; CDR3 DNA: TGTGCCATCCTGAGTAACTACGAGCAGTACTTC
D gene: NA; J gene: TRBJ2-3; clone size: once; V gene: TRBV30; CDR3 protein: CAWNNYRAASTDTQYF; CDR3 DNA: TGTGCCTGGAACAACTACAGGGCGGCTAGCACAGATACGCAGTATTTT
D gene: TRBD1; J gene: TRBJ1-2; clone size: NA; V gene: TRBV18; CDR3 protein: CASGSAQGAGGYTF; CDR3 DNA: TGTGCCAGCGGATCCGCACAGGGGGCGGGAGGCTACACCTTC
D gene: NA; J gene: TRBJ2-7; clone size: NA; V gene: TRBV5-4; CDR3 protein: CASSLTQNDYEQYF; CDR3 DNA: TGTGCCAGCAGCTTAACACAAAACGACTACGAGCAGTACTTC
D gene: NA; J gene: TRBJ1-3; clone size: NA; V gene: TRBV13; CDR3 protein: CASSPRMYSGNTIYF; CDR3 DNA: TGTGCCAGCAGCCCGAGGATGTACTCTGGAAACACCATATATTTT
D gene: TRBD1; J gene: TRBJ2-7; clone size: NA; V gene: TRBV10-2; CDR3 protein: CATGQGNNEQYF; CDR3 DNA: TGCGCCACCGGACAGGGGAATAACGAGCAGTACTTC
D gene: NA; J gene: TRBJ2-7; clone size: NA; V gene: TRBV6-5; CDR3 protein: CASRRTILGEQYF; CDR3 DNA: TGTGCCAGCAGGAGGACTATTTTGGGGGAGCAGTACTTC
D gene: TRBD1; J gene: TRBJ1-4; clone size: NA; V gene: TRBV7-8; CDR3 protein: CASRATGGFYITNEKLFF; CDR3 DNA: TGTGCCAGCAGAGCGACAGGGGGCTTCTACATAACTAATGAAAAACTGTTTTTT
D gene: NA; J gene: TRBJ2-7; clone size: NA; V gene: TRBV19; CDR3 protein: CASSIWGRSYEQYF; CDR3 DNA: TGTGCCAGTAGTATTTGGGGGAGGTCCTACGAGCAGTACTTC
D gene: TRBD2; J gene: TRBJ2-1; clone size: NA; V gene: TRBV2; CDR3 protein: CASSAGGAYNEQFF; CDR3 DNA: TGTGCCAGCAGTGCGGGGGGGGCGTACAATGAGCAGTTCTTC
D gene: NA; J gene: TRBJ2-5; clone size: NA; V gene: TRBV30; CDR3 protein: CAWTILETQYF; CDR3 DNA: TGTGCCTGGACTATTTTAGAGACCCAGTACTTC
D gene: TRBD1; J gene: TRBJ2-1; clone size: NA; V gene: TRBV6-1; CDR3 protein: CASRIGQGGLGEQFF; CDR3 DNA: TGTGCCAGCAGGATTGGACAGGGCGGTTTGGGTGAGCAGTTCTTC
D gene: NA; J gene: TRBJ2-7; clone size: NA; V gene: TRBV27; CDR3 protein: CASTPAGGNVKQYF; CDR3 DNA: TGTGCCAGCACCCCGGCAGGGGGGAATGTAAAGCAGTACTTC
D gene: NA; J gene: TRBJ2-1; clone size: NA; V gene: TRBV19; CDR3 protein: CASRDSQGYNEQFF; CDR3 DNA: TGTGCCAGTAGGGATTCACAGGGCTACAATGAGCAGTTCTTC
D gene: TRBD1; J gene: TRBJ2-5; clone size: NA; V gene: TRBV10-3; CDR3 protein: CAISESGTGQETQYF; CDR3 DNA: TGTGCCATCAGTGAGTCAGGGACAGGTCAAGAGACCCAGTACTTC
D gene: NA; J gene: TRBJ2-2; clone size: NA; V gene: TRBV29-1; CDR3 protein: CSVSWQVNTGELFF; CDR3 DNA: TGCAGCGTTTCGTGGCAGGTGAACACCGGGGAGCTGTTTTTT
D gene: NA; J gene: TRBJ2-3; clone size: once; V gene: TRBV5-1; CDR3 protein: CASRAEGGETDTQYF; CDR3 DNA: TGCGCCAGCCGTGCGGAGGGGGGGGAAACAGATACGCAGTATTTT
D gene: TRBD2; J gene: TRBJ2-7; clone size: NA; V gene: TRBV4-1; CDR3 protein: CASSQLAGAVHEQYF; CDR3 DNA: TGCGCCAGCAGCCAACTGGCGGGAGCGGTCCACGAGCAGTACTTC
D gene: NA; J gene: TRBJ2-5; clone size: NA; V gene: TRBV5-1; CDR3 protein: CASSSAGTPEQYF; CDR3 DNA: TGCGCCAGCAGCTCCGCCGGGACTCCAGAGCAGTACTTC
D gene: NA; J gene: TRBJ1-1; clone size: NA; V gene: TRBV5-6; CDR3 protein: CASSLERLQPNEAFF; CDR3 DNA: TGTGCCAGCAGCTTGGAACGACTCCAACCAAACGAAGCTTTCTTT
D gene: TRBD2; J gene: TRBJ2-1; clone size: NA; V gene: TRBV7-9; CDR3 protein: CASSFYGGGAVYNEQFF; CDR3 DNA: TGTGCCAGCAGCTTTTACGGCGGGGGGGCCGTCTACAATGAGCAGTTCTTC
D gene: TRBD2; J gene: TRBJ2-7; clone size: NA; V gene: TRBV7-9; CDR3 protein: CASSLSGSRYEQYF; CDR3 DNA: TGTGCCAGCAGCCTGAGCGGGAGCAGGTACGAGCAGTACTTC
D gene: NA; J gene: TRBJ1-6; clone size: NA; V gene: TRBV7-9; CDR3 protein: CASSLPGDRSPLHF; CDR3 DNA: TGTGCCAGCAGCTTACCCGGGGATAGGTCACCCCTCCACTTT
D gene: TRBD1; J gene: TRBJ2-7; clone size: NA; V gene: TRBV7-2; CDR3 protein: CASSRTGGLSSYEQYF; CDR3 DNA: TGTGCCAGCAGCCGAACAGGGGGCCTTAGCTCCTACGAGCAGTACTTC